This TCR beta chain was sequenced in a study of blood T cell repertoires in COVID-19. Study information: Acute-phase and convalescent COVID-19 samples originated in the United States, Italy and Spain.

The CDR3 has 12 amino acids. Germline assignment: CDR1 MNHEY and CDR2 SVGAGI. Trimming removed 6 bases from V and 1 base from J, with 6 bases in between. The data were produced by immunoSEQ multiplex PCR, yet TCRdb's version contains in-frame clones alone and is incomplete. Among 40,000 to 55,000 clones listed, roughly 86% were seen once. This clonotype was sampled from a human donor in a cohort sampled during active COVID-19. Sequenced material: peripheral blood. The gene calls are TRBV6-5 and TRBJ1-1; D is possibly TRBD1 (5 bases). In DNA form, the CDR3 reads TGTGCCAGCAGAACAGGGAACACTGAAGCTTTCTTT. This sequence encodes CASRTGNTEAFF.